The clone carrying this T cell receptor beta chain occurred a few times. These data are taken from a study of blood T cell repertoires in COVID-19. Germline-derived CDR1 and CDR2 are LGHNA and YNFKEQ. Trimming removed 5 bases from V and 5 bases from J; junction bases left unmatched: 17. CDR3 length: 18 amino acids. TCRdb's copy holds only in-frame clones and misses some; the assay was immunoSEQ multiplex PCR. This table holds a few hundred thousand clones, about nine tenths found once. This chain links TRBV4-2 with TRBJ1-4; TRBD1 matches at 7 bases. The sequence derives from a man aged 25 to 40 who had recovered from COVID-19. Specimen: PBMCs or T cells enriched from blood (not recorded which). The CDR3 sequence is CASSSIFRGRRPNEKLFF. The CDR3 DNA reads TGTGCCAGCAGCTCCATCTTTAGGGGGCGCAGACCGAATGAAAAACTGTTTTTT.